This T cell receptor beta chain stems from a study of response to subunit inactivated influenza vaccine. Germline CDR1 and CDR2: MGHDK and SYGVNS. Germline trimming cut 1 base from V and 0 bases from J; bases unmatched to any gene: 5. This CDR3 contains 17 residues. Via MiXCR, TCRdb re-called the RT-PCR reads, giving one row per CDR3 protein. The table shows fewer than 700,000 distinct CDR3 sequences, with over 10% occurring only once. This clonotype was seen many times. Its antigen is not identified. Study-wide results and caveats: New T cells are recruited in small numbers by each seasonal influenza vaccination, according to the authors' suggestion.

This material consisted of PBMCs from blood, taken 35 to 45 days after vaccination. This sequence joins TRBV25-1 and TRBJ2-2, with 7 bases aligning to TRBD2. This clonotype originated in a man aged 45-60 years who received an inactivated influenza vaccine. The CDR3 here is CASSEFGGMSNTGELFF. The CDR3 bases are TGTGCCAGCAGTGAATTCGGGGGGATGTCGAACACCGGGGAGCTGTTTTTT.